This T cell receptor beta chain was captured by sequencing in a study of patients and donors after allogeneic stem cell transplantation. MiXCR, run by TCRdb on the RT-PCR reads, gives a single entry per CDR3 protein. The sample records about 74,000 distinct CDR3 sequences, around a quarter being singletons. This clonotype was detected many times. CDR1 SGHRS and CDR2 YFSETQ come from the germline V gene. Deletions cut 3 bases from V and 0 bases from J, with 2 bases between. CDR3 length: 12 amino acids. The clonotype was recovered from a human donor who was either an allogeneic HSCT recipient or a stem cell or donor lymphocyte infusion donor (not recorded which). It is not recorded whose cells these are; they may come from a transplant donor. The rearrangement joins TRBV5-1 to TRBJ2-3; D is undetermined. The sequencing sample was made of blood, either unsorted or a sorted T cell fraction (not recorded which). CDR3 protein: CASSSSTDTQYF. DNA for the CDR3: TGCGCCAGCAGCTCTAGCACAGATACGCAGTATTTT.